In this sample, the clone carrying this T cell receptor beta chain turned up many times. The CDR3 covers 14 residues. Trimming took 6 bases from V and 4 from J, leaving 15 bases between them. The germline CDR1 and CDR2 sequences are MNHEY and SVGAGI. The data were taken from a study of spatial heterogeneity in lung cancer. TCRdb passed the 5' RACE reads through MiXCR, listing each CDR3 protein once. The sample holds more than 30,000 distinct CDR3 sequences, roughly 5.4% seen once. This sample's time point: sample taken at primary tumor resection. There were 75 or so donors, all of them untreated patients with early-stage non-small cell lung cancer.

This clonotype originated in a female donor with early-stage non-small cell lung cancer. V is TRBV6-5 and J is TRBJ1-1; D gene unclear. This specimen consisted of PBMCs, obtained at surgery. The CDR3 loop is CASRDVAEVTEAFF. As DNA, the CDR3 is TGTGCCAGCAGGGACGTGGCAGAGGTCACTGAAGCTTTCTTT.